This T cell receptor beta chain was identified during a study of T cell repertoires in cytomegalovirus infection. For the study at large: HLA-C-restricted CMV epitopes, recently identified, and well-studied HLA-B-restricted ones were used by the study. Both a matching HLA type and CMV infection were indicated by public TCR beta signatures.

Germline V gene lookup returns CDR1 SEHNR and CDR2 FQNEAQ (reference sequence). This CDR3 is built from 16 residues. The V gene end was trimmed by 2 bases and the J gene end by 2 bases; junction bases not matched to a gene: 6. This clonotype was detected only a few times. The antigen is not known. Study conclusions and caveats: Cumulative frequency of public TCR beta families picked out carriers of CMV plus the relevant HLA. There were HLA-C-restricted CMV-specific TCR beta clonotypes dominating the ex vivo response.

A single record per CDR3 protein comes from TCRdb applying MiXCR to the reads. The top ten clones hold around 12% of a sample with about 830,000 distinct CDR3 sequences, approximately 32% of them seen once. This clonotype was obtained from a human donor in good health (CMV status not recorded). Some clones in this sample may be carry-over from other donors' samples. The sample was cultured CD8+ T cells from PBMCs, taken from culture after CMV antigen stimulation. The gene calls are TRBV7-9 and TRBJ2-3, with 8 bases fitting TRBD2. The CDR3 loop is CASSLTGGAPTDTQYF. The DNA for the CDR3 is TGTGCCAGCAGCTTAACCGGGGGGGCCCCCACAGATACGCAGTATTTT. Full variable domain (outside the CDR3, taken from reference TRBV7-9 and TRBJ2-3): DTGVSQNPRHKITKRGQNVTFRCDPISEHNRLYWYRQTLGQGPEFLTYFQNEAQLEKSRLLSDRFSAERPKGSFSTLEIQRTEQGDSAMYLCASSLTGGAPTDTQYFGPGTRLTVL.